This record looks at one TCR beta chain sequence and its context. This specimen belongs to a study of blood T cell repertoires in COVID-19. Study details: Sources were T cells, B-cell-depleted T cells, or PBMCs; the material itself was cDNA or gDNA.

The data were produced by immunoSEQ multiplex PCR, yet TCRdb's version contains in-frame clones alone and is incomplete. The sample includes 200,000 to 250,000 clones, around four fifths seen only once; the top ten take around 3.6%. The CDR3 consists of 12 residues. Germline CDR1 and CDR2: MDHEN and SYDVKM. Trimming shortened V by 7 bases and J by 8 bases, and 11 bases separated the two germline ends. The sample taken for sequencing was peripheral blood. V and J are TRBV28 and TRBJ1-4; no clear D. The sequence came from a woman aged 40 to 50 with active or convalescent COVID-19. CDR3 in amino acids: CASTNQWEKLFF. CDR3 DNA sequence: TGTGCCAGCACCAATCAGTGGGAAAAACTGTTTTTT.